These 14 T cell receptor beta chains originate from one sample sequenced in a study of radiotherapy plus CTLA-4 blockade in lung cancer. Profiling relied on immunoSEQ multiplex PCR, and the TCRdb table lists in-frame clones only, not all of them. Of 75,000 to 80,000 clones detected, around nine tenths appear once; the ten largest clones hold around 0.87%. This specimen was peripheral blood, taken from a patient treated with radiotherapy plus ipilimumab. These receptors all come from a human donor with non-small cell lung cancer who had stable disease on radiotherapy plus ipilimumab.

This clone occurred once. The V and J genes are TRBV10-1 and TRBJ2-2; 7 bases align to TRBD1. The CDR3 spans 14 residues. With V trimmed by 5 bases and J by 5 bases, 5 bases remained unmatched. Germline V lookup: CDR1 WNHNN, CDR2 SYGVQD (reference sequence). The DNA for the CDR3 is TGCGCCAGCAGTTTTGACAGGGTGACCGGGGAGCTGTTTTTT. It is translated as CASSFDRVTGELFF.

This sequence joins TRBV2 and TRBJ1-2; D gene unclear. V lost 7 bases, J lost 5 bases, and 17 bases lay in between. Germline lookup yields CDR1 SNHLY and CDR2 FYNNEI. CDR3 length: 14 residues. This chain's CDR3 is CASKQLGRFYGYTF. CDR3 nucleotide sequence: TGTGCCAGCAAACAGCTAGGGCGGTTTTATGGCTACACCTTC. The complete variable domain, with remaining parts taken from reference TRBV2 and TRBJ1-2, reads EPEVTQTPSHQVTQMGQEVILRCVPISNHLYFYWYRQILGQKVEFLVSFYNNEISEKSEIFDDQFSVERPDGSNFTLKIRSTKLEDSAMYFCASKQLGRFYGYTFGSGTRLTVV.

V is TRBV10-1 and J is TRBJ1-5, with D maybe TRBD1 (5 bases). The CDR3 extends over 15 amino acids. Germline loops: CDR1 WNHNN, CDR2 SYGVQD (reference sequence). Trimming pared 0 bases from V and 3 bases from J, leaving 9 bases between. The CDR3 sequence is CASSESTGVNQPQHF. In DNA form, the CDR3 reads TGCGCCAGCAGTGAGTCGACGGGGGTCAATCAGCCCCAGCATTTT.

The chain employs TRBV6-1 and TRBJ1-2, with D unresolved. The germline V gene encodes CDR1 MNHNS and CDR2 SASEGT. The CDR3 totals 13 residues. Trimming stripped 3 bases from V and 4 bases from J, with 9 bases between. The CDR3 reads CASSELRAYGYTF. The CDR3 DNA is TGTGCCAGCAGTGAGTTAAGGGCCTATGGCTACACCTTC.

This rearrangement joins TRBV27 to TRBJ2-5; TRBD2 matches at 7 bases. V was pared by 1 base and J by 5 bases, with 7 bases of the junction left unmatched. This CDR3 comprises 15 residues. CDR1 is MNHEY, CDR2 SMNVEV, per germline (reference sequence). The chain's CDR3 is CASSLYGGRGETQYF. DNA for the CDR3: TGTGCCAGCAGTTTATACGGGGGGAGGGGCGAGACCCAGTACTTC.

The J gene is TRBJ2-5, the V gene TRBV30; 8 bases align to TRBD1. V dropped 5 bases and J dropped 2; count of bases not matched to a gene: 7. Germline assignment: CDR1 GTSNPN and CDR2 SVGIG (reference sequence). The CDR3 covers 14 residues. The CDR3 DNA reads TGTGCCTGGGATGTCACAGGGGGTCAAGAGACCCAGTACTTC. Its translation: CAWDVTGGQETQYF.

CDR3 region: CASSPQGGGNTIYF. CDR3 DNA sequence: TGTGCCAGCAGTCCACAGGGTGGTGGAAACACCATATATTTT. This rearrangement joins TRBV6-6 to TRBJ1-3; TRBD1 is a possible D gene (6 bases). This CDR3 is built from 14 residues. V was clipped by 5 bases and J by 3 bases, with 11 bases between them. CDR1 and CDR2 (germline): MNHNY, SVGAGI (reference sequence).

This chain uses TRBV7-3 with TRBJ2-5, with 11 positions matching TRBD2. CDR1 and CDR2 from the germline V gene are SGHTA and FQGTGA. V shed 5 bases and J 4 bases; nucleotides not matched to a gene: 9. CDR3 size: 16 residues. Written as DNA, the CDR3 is TGTGCCAGCAGCATTACTAGCGGGAGAGTAGGAGAGACCCAGTACTTC. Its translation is CASSITSGRVGETQYF.

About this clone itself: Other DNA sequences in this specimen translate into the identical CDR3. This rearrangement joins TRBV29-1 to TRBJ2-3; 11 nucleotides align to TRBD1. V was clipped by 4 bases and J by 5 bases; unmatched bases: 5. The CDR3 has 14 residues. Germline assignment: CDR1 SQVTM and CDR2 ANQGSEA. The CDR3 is CSVVLGQGGDTQYF. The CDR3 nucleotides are TGCAGCGTTGTTTTGGGACAGGGGGGAGATACGCAGTATTTT.

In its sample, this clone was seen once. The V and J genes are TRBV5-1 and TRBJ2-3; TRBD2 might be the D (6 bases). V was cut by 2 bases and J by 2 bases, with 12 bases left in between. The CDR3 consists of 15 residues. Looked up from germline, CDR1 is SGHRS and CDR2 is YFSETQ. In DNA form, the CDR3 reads TGCGCCAGCAGCTTCGGCGGGAAAACCACAGATACGCAGTATTTT. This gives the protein CASSFGGKTTDTQYF.

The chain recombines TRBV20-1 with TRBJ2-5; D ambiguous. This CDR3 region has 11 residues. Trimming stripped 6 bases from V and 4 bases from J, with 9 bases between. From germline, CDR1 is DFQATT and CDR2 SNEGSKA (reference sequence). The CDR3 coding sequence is TGCAGTGCGGAGCCGGGAGAGACCCAGTACTTC. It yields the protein CSAEPGETQYF.

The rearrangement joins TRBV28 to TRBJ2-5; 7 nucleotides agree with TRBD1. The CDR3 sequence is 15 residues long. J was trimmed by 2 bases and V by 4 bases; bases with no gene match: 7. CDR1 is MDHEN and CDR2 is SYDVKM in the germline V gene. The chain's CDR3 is CASSSLYRGQETQYF. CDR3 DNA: TGTGCCAGCAGTTCTCTGTACAGGGGTCAAGAGACCCAGTACTTC.

The DNA of the CDR3 is TGTGCCTGGAGCGCCCCCAACCAAGTAAGCACAGATACGCAGTATTTT. This sequence encodes CAWSAPNQVSTDTQYF. The V gene is TRBV30, the J gene TRBJ2-3; no reliable D call. The germline V gene has CDR1 GTSNPN and CDR2 SVGIG (reference sequence). Deletions cut 3 bases from V and 0 bases from J, with 16 bases between. The CDR3 contains 16 residues. The variable domain in full, with the rest retrieved from reference TRBV30 and TRBJ2-3, is SQTIHQWPATLVQPVGSPLSLECTVEGTSNPNLYWYRQAAGRGLQLLFYSVGIGQISSEVPQNLSASRPQDRQFILSSKKLLLSDSGFYLCAWSAPNQVSTDTQYFGPGTRLTVL.

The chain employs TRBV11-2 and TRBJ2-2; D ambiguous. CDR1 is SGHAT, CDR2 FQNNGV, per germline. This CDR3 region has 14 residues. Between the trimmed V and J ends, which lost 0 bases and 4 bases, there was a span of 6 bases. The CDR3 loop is CASSLDLTTGELFF. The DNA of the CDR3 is TGTGCCAGCAGCTTAGATCTCACCACCGGGGAGCTGTTTTTT.